The TCR beta chain described here comes from a study of cytomegalovirus exposure and HLA in healthy donors. Overall study results and limits: In a later analysis, across HLA loci, associated TCR counts were highest for DRB1, lowest for HLA-C. An Asian-associated ancestry cluster reportedly showed fewer N-insertions than the approximately 700-donor mean in a later analysis. Most TCR sequences were uncommon, yet certain public TCRs appeared in many donors.

Points on this clone: Its antigen is not known.

This PCR relied on a set of 60 Vbeta primers and 13 Jbeta primers. TCRdb's table, derived via immunoSEQ multiplex PCR, lists solely in-frame clones and lacks some. In the table there are about 130,000 clones, approximately 83% of which are singletons. The ends lost 0 bases at V and 0 bases at J; junction bases unmatched: 2. The CDR3 contains 16 residues. Per the germline V gene, CDR1 is MGHRA and CDR2 is YSYEKL. The sample was PBMCs. The sequence came from a man aged 35 to 55 in good health and CMV-seronegative. V and J are TRBV4-1 and TRBJ2-1; 7 bases fit TRBD2. CDR3 in DNA: TGCGCCAGCAGCCAAGATCTAGCGGCCTCCTACAATGAGCAGTTCTTC. Protein product: CASSQDLAASYNEQFF.